This T cell receptor (beta chain) was obtained from a study of siplizumab effects on memory and regulatory T cells. Clones were read by immunoSEQ multiplex PCR, and TCRdb kept only the in-frame ones, dropping some. Of approximately 120,000 clones listed, about 93% were seen once; the top ten hold roughly 0.16%. Study-wide results and caveats: No assignable naive or memory phenotype existed for roughly 75-97% of proliferating CD4+ or CD8+ clones. Memory cells seemed less diverse than naive T cells, which also seemed major contributors to the alloresponse.

With regard to this clone: Its antigen remains unidentified.

Sequenced material: non-Treg CD4+ T cells sorted from blood. The receptor was isolated from a human donor in good health.

The CDR3 reads CASSQSTETQYF. In DNA, the CDR3 is TGCGCCAGCAGTCAATCGACAGAGACCCAGTACTTC. The V gene is TRBV23-1, the J gene TRBJ2-5; D remains ambiguous. TRBV23-1 is labeled an ORF, and its function is uncertain. The CDR3 sequence is 12 residues long. V was shortened by 0 bases and J by 4 bases, with 3 bases between the two germline ends.